The 7 T cell receptor beta chains reported below all come from one sample, sequenced in a study of vaccination and CD4 T cells after COVID-19 (dated by TCRdb to between 2021 and 2023). These TCRs are of unknown antigen specificity. Library prep was done by PCR. Sequencer: Illumina iSeq 100. At the Johns Hopkins FTIC core, DNA from the cultured CD4+ T cells underwent TCR sequencing with the Oncomine TCR Beta short-read assay. The public reads were reanalyzed by TCRdb: fastp trimming at Q25, MiXCR alignment, in-frame beta chains only. Rows are combined by CDR3 protein, so each entry shows the most common genes and DNA. A total of about 21,000 distinct CDR3 sequences appear in this sample, approximately 50% of them only once. The ten largest clones add up to 4% to 6% of the sample. Reading the label with the study, this specimen's treatment or condition is: roughly 10-day PBMC culture with coronavirus spike peptide pools or control peptides (ViraFEST assay).

The source material was CD4+ T cells from blood, cultured in vitro. Source of these receptors: a human donor who had recovered from COVID-19.

The rearrangement uses TRBV6-2 or TRBV6-3 and TRBJ2-7; TRBD2 matches 7 bases. This CDR3 is 16 amino acids long. V gave up 6 bases and J gave up 0 bases; unmatched junction bases: 11. The germline gives CDR1 MNHEY, CDR2 SVGEGT. CDR3 in amino acids: CASSPSRGGSSYEQYF. CDR3 DNA sequence: TGTGCCAGCAGCCCGTCGCGAGGCGGGAGCTCCTACGAGCAGTACTTC.

This clonotype has more than one count but fewer than ten. V and J are TRBV10-1 and TRBJ1-1; no firm D call. Trimming stripped 6 bases from V and 1 base from J, with 9 bases between. The CDR3 runs to 13 residues. CDR1 WNHNN and CDR2 SYGVQD come from the germline V gene (reference sequence). Here the CDR3 reads CASREDRNTEAFF. CDR3 nucleotide sequence: TGCGCCAGCAGGGAGGATAGGAACACTGAAGCTTTCTTT.

This clonotype was recorded once. The rearrangement links TRBV18 to TRBJ1-6; 9 nucleotides match TRBD1. V was pared by 2 bases and J by 8 bases, with 4 bases of the junction left unmatched. Germline loops: CDR1 KGHSH, CDR2 LQKENI. This CDR3 contains 15 residues. CDR3 sequence: CASSPGTGIDSPLHF. The CDR3 DNA follows: TGTGCCAGCTCACCAGGGACAGGGATTGATTCACCCCTCCACTTT. Together with reference TRBV18 and TRBJ1-6, the CDR3 gives the full variable domain: NAGVMQNPRHLVRRRGQEARLRCSPMKGHSHVYWYRQLPEEGLKFMVYLQKENIIDESGMPKERFSAEFPKEGPSILRIQQVVRGDSAAYFCASSPGTGIDSPLHFGNGTRLTVT.

This clonotype came up once. The V and J genes are TRBV18 and TRBJ2-5; TRBD1 aligns across 10 bases. Germline CDR1 KGHSH, CDR2 LQKENI. V dropped 3 bases and J dropped 5; count of bases not matched to a gene: 6. This CDR3 is built from 15 residues. This chain's CDR3 is CASSPGTGASETQYF. In nucleotides, the CDR3 is TGTGCCAGCTCACCGGGGACAGGGGCATCGGAGACCCAGTACTTC. Looking up the rest from reference TRBV18 and TRBJ2-5 gives the full variable domain: NAGVMQNPRHLVRRRGQEARLRCSPMKGHSHVYWYRQLPEEGLKFMVYLQKENIIDESGMPKERFSAEFPKEGPSILRIQQVVRGDSAAYFCASSPGTGASETQYFGPGTRLLVL.

This clonotype occurred a few times. V is TRBV7-2 and J is TRBJ2-5; D ambiguous. V was pared by 1 base and J by 2 bases, with 8 bases between. The germline V gene has CDR1 SGHTA and CDR2 FQGNSA. The CDR3 length is 14 residues. CDR3 nucleotide sequence: TGTGCCAGCAGCTTAGGGAGCGCTCAAGAGACCCAGTACTTC. Translating it yields CASSLGSAQETQYF. Full variable domain (remainder filled in from reference TRBV7-2 and TRBJ2-5): GAGVSQSPSNKVTEKGKDVELRCDPISGHTALYWYRQSLGQGLEFLIYFQGNSAPDKSGLPSDRFSAERTGGSVSTLTIQRTQQEDSAVYLCASSLGSAQETQYFGPGTRLLVL.

The chain joins TRBV20-1 to TRBJ1-4; D gene ambiguous. The CDR3 sequence is 12 residues long. V was shortened by 4 bases and J by 6 bases, with 9 bases between the two germline ends. Germline assignment: CDR1 DFQATT and CDR2 SNEGSKA (reference sequence). In nucleotides, the CDR3 is TGCAGTGCTATTGCGAGCGATGAAAAACTGTTTTTT. This sequence encodes CSAIASDEKLFF.

The J gene is TRBJ1-5, the V gene TRBV18; 7 bases line up with TRBD1. V trimming: 1 base; J trimming: 2 bases; junction bases outside the gene matches: 5. Germline assignment: CDR1 KGHSH and CDR2 LQKENI. This CDR3 spans 16 amino acids. CDR3 sequence reads: CASSPQGALGNQPQHF. The CDR3 DNA follows: TGTGCCAGCTCACCACAGGGGGCGCTTGGCAATCAGCCCCAGCATTTT.